This T cell receptor (beta chain) was found in a study of cytomegalovirus exposure and HLA in healthy donors. The CDR3 extends over 14 amino acids. The V gene lost 0 bases and the J gene lost 6 bases, with 12 bases spanning the gap. The germline gives CDR1 SGHRS, CDR2 YFSETQ. PCR used 60 Vbeta primers and 13 Jbeta primers. Measured with immunoSEQ multiplex PCR; TCRdb has only the in-frame clones, and not every one. In the table there are 60,000 to 90,000 clones, over 60% of which are singletons. Whole-study findings and limits: Near-uniform donor sequencing depth was presumed by presence/absence analyses. Among CMV-associated TCR beta chains, most appeared HLA-restricted in a later analysis.

Regarding this clone: As yet, its antigen is unknown. No conserved phenylalanine or tryptophan ends this CDR3, so it is likely a read error.

V gene TRBV5-1 combines with J gene TRBJ1-2, with a tentative D call TRBD1 (5 bases). This TCR was sampled from a man aged 35-49 years in good health and CMV-seropositive. Sequencing was performed on PBMCs. The CDR3 reads CASSLGRGLDGYTV. The CDR3 bases are TGCGCCAGCAGCTTGGGAAGGGGACTGGATGGCTACACCGTC.